This T cell receptor beta chain emerged from a study of T-cell memory formation after mild COVID-19. Whole-study context: TCR clusters were largely donor specific.

CDR3 size: 13 residues. J was trimmed by 4 bases and V by 10 bases; bases with no gene match: 9. Germline-derived CDR1 and CDR2 are MNHNS and SASEGT. MiXCR, run by TCRdb on the 5' RACE reads, gives a single entry per CDR3 protein. The data show approximately 440,000 distinct CDR3 sequences, 20% seen once. Whole-study results and caveats: Contracting CD4+ clones lay largely in CM and EM, with CD8+ ones residing in EMRA. Some clones that responded were present in memory (sampled pre-infection), which suggests cross-reactive memory joined.

This clonotype was observed a few times. The antigen remains unidentified. The source material was PBMCs or a T cell subset sorted from them (not recorded which). The TCR sequence derives from an adult woman who had mild COVID-19 (a few samples of this study predate the infection). Cell type and time point are not known. The gene calls are TRBV6-1 and TRBJ2-7; TRBD1 agrees at 8 bases. CDR3 nucleotides: TGTGCCATCCCCGGGACAGGACTTTACGAGCAGTACTTC. Its translation is CAIPGTGLYEQYF.